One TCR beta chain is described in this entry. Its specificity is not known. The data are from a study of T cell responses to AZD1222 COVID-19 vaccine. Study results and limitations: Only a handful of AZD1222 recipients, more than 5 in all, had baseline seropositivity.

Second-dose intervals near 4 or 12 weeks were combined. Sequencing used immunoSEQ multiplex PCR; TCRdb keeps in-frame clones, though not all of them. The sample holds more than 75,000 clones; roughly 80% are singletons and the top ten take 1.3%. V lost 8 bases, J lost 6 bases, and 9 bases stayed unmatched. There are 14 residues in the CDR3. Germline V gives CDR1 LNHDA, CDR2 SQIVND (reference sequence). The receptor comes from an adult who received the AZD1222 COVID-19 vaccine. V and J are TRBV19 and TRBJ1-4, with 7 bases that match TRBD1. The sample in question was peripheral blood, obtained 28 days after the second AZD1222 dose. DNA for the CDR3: TGTGCCAGTTCGTATAGACAGGGAGATGAAAAACTGTTTTTT. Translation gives CASSYRQGDEKLFF.